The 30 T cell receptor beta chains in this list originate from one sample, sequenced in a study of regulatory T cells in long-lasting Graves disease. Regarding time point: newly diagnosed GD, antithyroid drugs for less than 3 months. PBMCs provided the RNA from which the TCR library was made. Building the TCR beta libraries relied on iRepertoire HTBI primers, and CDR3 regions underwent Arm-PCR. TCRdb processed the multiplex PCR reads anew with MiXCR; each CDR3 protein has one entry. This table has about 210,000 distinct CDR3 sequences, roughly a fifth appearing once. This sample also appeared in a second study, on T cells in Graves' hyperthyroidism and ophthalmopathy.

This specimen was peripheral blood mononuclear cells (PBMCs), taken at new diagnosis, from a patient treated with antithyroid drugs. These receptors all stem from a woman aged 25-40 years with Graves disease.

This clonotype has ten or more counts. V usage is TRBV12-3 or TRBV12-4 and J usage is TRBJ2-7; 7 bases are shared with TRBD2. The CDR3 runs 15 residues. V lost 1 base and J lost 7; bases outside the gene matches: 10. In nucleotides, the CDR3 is TGTGCCAGCAGTTTAGTCGCGGGGGACGCGAGGGAGCAGTACTTC. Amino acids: CASSLVAGDAREQYF.

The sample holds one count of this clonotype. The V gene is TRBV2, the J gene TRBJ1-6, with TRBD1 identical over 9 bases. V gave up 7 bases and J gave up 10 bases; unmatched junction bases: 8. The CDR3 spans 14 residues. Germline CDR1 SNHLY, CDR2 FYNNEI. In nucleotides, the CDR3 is TGTGCCAGCAAGGGACAGGGTAGTGGATCACCCCTCCACTTT. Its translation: CASKGQGSGSPLHF. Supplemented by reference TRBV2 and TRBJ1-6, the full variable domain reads EPEVTQTPSHQVTQMGQEVILRCVPISNHLYFYWYRQILGQKVEFLVSFYNNEISEKSEIFDDQFSVERPDGSNFTLKIRSTKLEDSAMYFCASKGQGSGSPLHFGNGTRLTVT.

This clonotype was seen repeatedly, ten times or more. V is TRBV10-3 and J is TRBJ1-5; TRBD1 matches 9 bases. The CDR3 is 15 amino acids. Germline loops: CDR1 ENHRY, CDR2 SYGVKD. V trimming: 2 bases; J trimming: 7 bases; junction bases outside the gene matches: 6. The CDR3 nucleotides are TGTGCCATCAGTGAGACAGGACAGGGGAGCCAGCCCCAGCATTTT. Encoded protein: CAISETGQGSQPQHF.

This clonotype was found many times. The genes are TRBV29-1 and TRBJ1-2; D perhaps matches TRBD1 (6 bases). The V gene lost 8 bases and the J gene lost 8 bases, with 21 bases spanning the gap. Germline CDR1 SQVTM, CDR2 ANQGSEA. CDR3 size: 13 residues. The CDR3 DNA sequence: TGCAGCAGCAATACGTTTCCAGGGGTCGGCTACACCTTC. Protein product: CSSNTFPGVGYTF.

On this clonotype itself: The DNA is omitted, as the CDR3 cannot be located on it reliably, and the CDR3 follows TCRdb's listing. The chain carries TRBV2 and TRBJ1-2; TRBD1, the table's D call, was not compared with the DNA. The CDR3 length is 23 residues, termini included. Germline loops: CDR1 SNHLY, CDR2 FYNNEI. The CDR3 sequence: CASSGGKLFFGSGTQAGDYGYTF.

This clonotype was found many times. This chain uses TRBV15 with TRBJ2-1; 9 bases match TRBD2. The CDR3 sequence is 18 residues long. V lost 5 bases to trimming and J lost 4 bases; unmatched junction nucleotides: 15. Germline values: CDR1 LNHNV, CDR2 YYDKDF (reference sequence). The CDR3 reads CATSPRGGDSGGYNEQFF. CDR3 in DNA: TGTGCCACCAGCCCCCGGGGAGGGGATAGCGGGGGTTACAATGAGCAGTTCTTC.

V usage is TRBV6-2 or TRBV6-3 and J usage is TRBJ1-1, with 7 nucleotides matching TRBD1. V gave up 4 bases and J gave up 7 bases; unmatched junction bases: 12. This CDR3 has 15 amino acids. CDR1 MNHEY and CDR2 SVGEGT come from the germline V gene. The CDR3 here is CASSSPNARQGEAFF. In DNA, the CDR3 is TGTGCCAGCAGTTCCCCCAACGCCCGACAGGGTGAAGCTTTCTTT.

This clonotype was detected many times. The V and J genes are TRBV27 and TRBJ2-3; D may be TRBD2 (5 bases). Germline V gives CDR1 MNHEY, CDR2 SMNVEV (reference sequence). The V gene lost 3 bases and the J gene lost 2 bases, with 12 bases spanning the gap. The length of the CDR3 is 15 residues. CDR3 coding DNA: TGTGCCAGCAGTTTTCGAGGCGGGCACACAGATACGCAGTATTTT. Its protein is CASSFRGGHTDTQYF.

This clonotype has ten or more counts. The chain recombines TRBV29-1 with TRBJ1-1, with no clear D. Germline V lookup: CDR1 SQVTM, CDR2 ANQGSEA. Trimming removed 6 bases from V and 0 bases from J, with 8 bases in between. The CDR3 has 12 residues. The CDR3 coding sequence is TGCAGCGTGCACTCTATGAACACTGAAGCTTTCTTT. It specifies CSVHSMNTEAFF.

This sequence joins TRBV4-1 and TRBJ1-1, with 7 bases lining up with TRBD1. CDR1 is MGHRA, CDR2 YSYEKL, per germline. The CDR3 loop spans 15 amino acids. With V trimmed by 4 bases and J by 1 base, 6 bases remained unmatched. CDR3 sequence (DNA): TGCGCCAGCAGCCGGGCCGGGACAGAGAACACTGAAGCTTTCTTT. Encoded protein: CASSRAGTENTEAFF.

CDR3 nucleotides: TGTGCCAGCAGTTCCAGAGACTACGAGCAGTACTTC. It encodes CASSSRDYEQYF. The J gene is TRBJ2-7, the V gene TRBV27; D remains ambiguous. V dropped 4 bases and J dropped 3 bases, with 7 bases sitting between them. The CDR3 spans 12 residues. Germline V CDR1 and CDR2: MNHEY, SMNVEV (reference sequence).

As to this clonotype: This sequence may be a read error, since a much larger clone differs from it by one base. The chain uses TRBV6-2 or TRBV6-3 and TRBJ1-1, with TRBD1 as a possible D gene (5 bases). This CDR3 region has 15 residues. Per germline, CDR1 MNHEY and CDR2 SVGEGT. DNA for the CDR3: TGTGCCAGAAGTTACTCACGGCCAGGGTGGACTGAAGCTTTCTTT. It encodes CARSYSRPGWTEAFF.

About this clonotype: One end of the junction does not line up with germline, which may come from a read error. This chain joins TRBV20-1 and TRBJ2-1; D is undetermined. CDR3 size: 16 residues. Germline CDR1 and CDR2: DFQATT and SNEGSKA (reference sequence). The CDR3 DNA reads TGCAGTGCTAGTCCTCCAAGACATTTACTCTACAATGAGCAGTCCTTC. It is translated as CSASPPRHLLYNEQSF.

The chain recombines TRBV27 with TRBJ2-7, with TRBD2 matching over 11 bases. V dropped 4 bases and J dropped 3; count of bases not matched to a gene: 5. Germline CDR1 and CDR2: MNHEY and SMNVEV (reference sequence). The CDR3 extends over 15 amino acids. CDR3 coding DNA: TGTGCCAGCAGTTCTATTGGGACTAGCGGCTACGAGCAGTACTTC. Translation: CASSSIGTSGYEQYF.

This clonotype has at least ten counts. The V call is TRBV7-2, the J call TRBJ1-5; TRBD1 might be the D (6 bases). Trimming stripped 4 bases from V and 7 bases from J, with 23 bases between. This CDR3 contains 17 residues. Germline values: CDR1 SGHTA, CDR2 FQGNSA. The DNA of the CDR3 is TGTGCCAGCAGCTCATCTACCCCAGGGGCCCCACGGCAGCCCCAGCATTTT. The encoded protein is CASSSSTPGAPRQPQHF.

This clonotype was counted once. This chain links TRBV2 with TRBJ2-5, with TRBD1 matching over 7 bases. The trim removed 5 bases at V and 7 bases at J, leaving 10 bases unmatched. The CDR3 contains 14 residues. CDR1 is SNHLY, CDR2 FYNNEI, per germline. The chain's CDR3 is CASSLQGLKGTQYF. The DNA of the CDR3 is TGTGCCAGCAGTTTACAGGGGTTGAAGGGGACCCAGTACTTC.

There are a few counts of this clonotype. CDR3 loop: CASSTRTGNNEAFF. The CDR3 DNA follows: TGTGCCAGTAGTACTCGGACAGGGAATAATGAAGCTTTCTTT. The chain combines TRBV19 with TRBJ1-1; 8 nucleotides align to TRBD1. The CDR3 has 14 amino acids. The junction had 8 bases not matched to a gene; V was cut back by 4 bases and J by 7 bases. Germline CDR1 reads LNHDA; CDR2 reads SQIVND (reference sequence). The variable domain in full, completed from reference TRBV19 and TRBJ1-1, reads DGGITQSPKYLFRKEGQNVTLSCEQNLNHDAMYWYRQDPGQGLRLIYYSQIVNDFQKGDIAEGYSVSREKKESFPLTVTSAQKNPTAFYLCASSTRTGNNEAFFGQGTRLTVV.

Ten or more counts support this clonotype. CDR3 in amino acids: CASSVDGLSNEQYF. As DNA, the CDR3 is TGTGCCAGCAGCGTAGATGGCCTGTCAAACGAGCAGTACTTC. The chain has TRBV9 and TRBJ2-7; D unresolved. The CDR3 is 14 residues long. Germline loops: CDR1 SGDLS, CDR2 YYNGEE. V shed 0 bases and J shed 5 bases, with 12 bases lying between them.

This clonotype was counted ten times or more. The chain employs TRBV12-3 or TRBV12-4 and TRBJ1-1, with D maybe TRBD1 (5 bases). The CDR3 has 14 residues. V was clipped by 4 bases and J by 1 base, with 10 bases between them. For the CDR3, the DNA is TGTGCCAGCAGTTCGACAGTCCGGAACACTGAAGCTTTCTTT. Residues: CASSSTVRNTEAFF.

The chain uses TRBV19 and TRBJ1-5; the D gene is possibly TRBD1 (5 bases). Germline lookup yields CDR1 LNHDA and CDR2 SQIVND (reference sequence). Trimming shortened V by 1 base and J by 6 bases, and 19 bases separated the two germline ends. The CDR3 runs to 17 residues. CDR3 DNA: TGTGCCAGTAGTATAGTTCCTCAGGGTCCCAGGCTTCAGCCCCAGCATTTT. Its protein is CASSIVPQGPRLQPQHF.

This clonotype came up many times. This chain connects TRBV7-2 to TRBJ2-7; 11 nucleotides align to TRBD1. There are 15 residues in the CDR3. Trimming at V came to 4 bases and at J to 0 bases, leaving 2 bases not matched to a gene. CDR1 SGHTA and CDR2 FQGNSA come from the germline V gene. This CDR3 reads CASSYGQGASYEQYF. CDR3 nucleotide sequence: TGTGCCAGCAGCTACGGACAGGGGGCCTCCTACGAGCAGTACTTC.

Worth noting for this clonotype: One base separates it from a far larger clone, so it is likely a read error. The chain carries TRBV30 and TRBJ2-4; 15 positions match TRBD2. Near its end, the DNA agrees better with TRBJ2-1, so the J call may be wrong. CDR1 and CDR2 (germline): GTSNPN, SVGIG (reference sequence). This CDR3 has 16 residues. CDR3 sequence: CAWGVGTSGRLNEQFF. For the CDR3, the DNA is TGTGCCTGGGGGGTCGGGACTAGCGGGAGGCTCAATGAGCAGTTCTTC.

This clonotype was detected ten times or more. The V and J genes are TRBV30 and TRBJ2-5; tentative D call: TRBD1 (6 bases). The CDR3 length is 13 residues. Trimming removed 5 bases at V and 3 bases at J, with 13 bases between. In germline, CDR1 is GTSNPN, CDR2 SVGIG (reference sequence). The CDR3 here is CAWARGQKETQYF. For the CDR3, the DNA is TGTGCCTGGGCCAGGGGCCAGAAAGAGACCCAGTACTTC.

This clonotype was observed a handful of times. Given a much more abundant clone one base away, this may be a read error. CDR3 residues: CASPLTNRLEAFF. DNA of the CDR3: TGTGCCAGCCCACTGACCAACAGGTTAGAAGCTTTCTTT. The chain recombines TRBV18 with TRBJ1-1; the D gene is possibly TRBD1 (5 bases). The CDR3 has 13 amino acids. Trimming removed 8 bases from V and 8 bases from J, with 18 bases in between. CDR1 KGHSH and CDR2 LQKENI come from the germline V gene.

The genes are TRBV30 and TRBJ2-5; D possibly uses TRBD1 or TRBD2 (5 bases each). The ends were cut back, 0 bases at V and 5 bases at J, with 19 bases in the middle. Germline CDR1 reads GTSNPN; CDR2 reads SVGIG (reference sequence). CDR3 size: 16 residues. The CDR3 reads CAWSVPKGPAEETQYF. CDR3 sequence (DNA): TGTGCCTGGAGTGTCCCCAAGGGACCCGCCGAGGAGACCCAGTACTTC.

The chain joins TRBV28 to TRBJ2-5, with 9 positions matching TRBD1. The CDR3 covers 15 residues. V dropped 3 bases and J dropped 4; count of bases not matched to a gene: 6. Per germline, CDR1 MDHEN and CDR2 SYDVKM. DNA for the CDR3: TGTGCCAGCAGTTTGGAACAGGGGGCGGGAGAGACCCAGTACTTC. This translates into CASSLEQGAGETQYF.

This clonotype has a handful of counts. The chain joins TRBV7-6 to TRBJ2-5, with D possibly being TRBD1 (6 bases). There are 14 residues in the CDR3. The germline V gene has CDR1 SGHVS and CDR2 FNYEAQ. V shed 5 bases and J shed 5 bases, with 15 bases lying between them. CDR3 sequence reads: CASSPSGAGETQYF. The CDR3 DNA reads TGTGCCAGCAGCCCCTCAGGGGCCGGGGAGACCCAGTACTTC.

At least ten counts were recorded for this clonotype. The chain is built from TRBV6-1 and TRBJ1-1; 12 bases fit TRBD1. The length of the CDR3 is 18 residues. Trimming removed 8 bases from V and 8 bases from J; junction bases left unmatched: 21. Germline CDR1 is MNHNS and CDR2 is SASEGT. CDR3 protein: CASEGTPGTGGKLFEAFF. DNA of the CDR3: TGTGCCAGCGAAGGTACCCCCGGGACAGGGGGCAAGCTATTCGAAGCTTTCTTT.

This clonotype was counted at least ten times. In nucleotides, the CDR3 is TGTGCCAGCAGTCTCGGACCAGAGAACACTGAAGCTTTCTTT. Translating it yields CASSLGPENTEAFF. The rearrangement joins TRBV12-3 or TRBV12-4 to TRBJ1-1; no clear D. The CDR3 length is 14 residues. Trimming removed 5 bases at V and 1 base at J, with 11 bases between.

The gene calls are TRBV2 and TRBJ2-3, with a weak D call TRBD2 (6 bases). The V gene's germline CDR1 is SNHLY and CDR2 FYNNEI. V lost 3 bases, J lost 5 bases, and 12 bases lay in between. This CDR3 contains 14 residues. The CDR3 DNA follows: TGTGCCAGCAGTGATGACGGGAGATTAGATACGCAGTATTTT. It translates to CASSDDGRLDTQYF.